A single sample gave rise to the 24 T cell receptor beta chains below, sequenced in a study of CD8 T cells in ankylosing spondylitis. TCRdb passed the 5' RACE reads through MiXCR, listing each CDR3 protein once. The sample has roughly 200,000 distinct CDR3 sequences, around 24% seen once. Sequencing used blood, either unsorted or a sorted T cell fraction (not recorded which). The receptor source for this set is a male donor with ankylosing spondylitis or in good health (not recorded which).

The chain joins TRBV20-1 to TRBJ1-1; D is perhaps TRBD1 (5 bases). Looked up from germline, CDR1 is DFQATT and CDR2 is SNEGSKA (reference sequence). Deletions cut 6 bases from V and 3 bases from J, with 20 bases between. There are 15 residues in the CDR3. The CDR3 DNA sequence: TGCAGTGCCCTAGGCCCTTTCGAGGGGTACACTGAAGCTTTCTTT. Amino acids: CSALGPFEGYTEAFF.

The chain recombines TRBV6-5 with TRBJ1-5, with a possible D match to TRBD1 (5 bases). V lost 5 bases and J lost 6, with 14 bases in between. The CDR3 is 14 amino acids. In germline, CDR1 is MNHEY, CDR2 SVGAGI. Written as DNA, the CDR3 is TGTGCCAGCAGTAACCAACAGGAGGCTCAGCCCCAGCATTTT. This gives the protein CASSNQQEAQPQHF.

The chain carries TRBV29-1 and TRBJ1-2; 8 bases agree with TRBD1. This CDR3 has 14 amino acids. Germline lookup yields CDR1 SQVTM and CDR2 ANQGSEA. J was trimmed by 4 bases and V by 1 base; bases with no gene match: 5. The CDR3 sequence is CSVEARTGTYGYTF. CDR3 DNA sequence: TGCAGCGTTGAAGCGAGGACAGGGACCTATGGCTACACCTTC.

This clonotype appeared many times. V is TRBV20-1 and J is TRBJ2-7; D is ambiguous. Per the germline V gene, CDR1 is DFQATT and CDR2 is SNEGSKA (reference sequence). Trimming cost V 6 bases and J 2 bases, with 17 bases left between them. The CDR3 contains 14 residues. The chain's CDR3 is CSAPLGPGPYEQYF. The CDR3 region has the DNA TGCAGTGCCCCCCTCGGTCCCGGGCCCTACGAGCAGTACTTC.

This clonotype was detected ten times or more. CDR3 amino acids: CASSRTGAGANVLTF. The CDR3 region has the DNA TGTGCCAGCAGTAGAACAGGGGCTGGGGCCAACGTCCTGACTTTC. The chain joins TRBV28 to TRBJ2-6, with 7 bases that match TRBD1. Germline V gene lookup returns CDR1 MDHEN and CDR2 SYDVKM. Trimming at V came to 5 bases and at J to 2 bases, leaving 3 bases not matched to a gene. There are 15 residues in the CDR3.

This clonotype occurred many times. The chain combines TRBV18 with TRBJ2-6; D assignment may be TRBD1 or TRBD2 (6 bases each). Deletions cut 0 bases from V and 3 bases from J, with 12 bases between. This CDR3 has 17 residues. Germline V gene data show CDR1 as KGHSH and CDR2 as LQKENI. Here the CDR3 reads CASSPPAGQGGANVLTF. DNA for the CDR3: TGTGCCAGCTCACCACCGGCGGGACAAGGTGGGGCCAACGTCCTGACTTTC.

This chain uses TRBV11-3 with TRBJ2-2; D remains ambiguous. The V end lost 2 bases, the J end lost 6 bases, and 7 bases lay between the germline ends. The CDR3 contains 13 residues. The germline CDR1 and CDR2 sequences are SGHNT and YENEEA. CDR3 loop: CASSLMEPGELFF. In nucleotides, the CDR3 is TGTGCCAGCAGCTTAATGGAGCCCGGGGAGCTGTTTTTT.

This clonotype was detected ten times or more. This sequence joins TRBV5-1 and TRBJ2-5; D is perhaps TRBD2 (5 bases). Germline V CDR1 and CDR2: SGHRS, YFSETQ. V lost 3 bases to trimming and J lost 1 base, with 19 bases between them. The CDR3 length is 17 residues. CDR3 in DNA: TGCGCCAGCAGCTCCGGTGGCCGAACTAGGGTCCAAGAGACCCAGTACTTC. This sequence encodes CASSSGGRTRVQETQYF.

This clonotype was observed a single time. This could be a read error, since a much larger clone is one nucleotide away. The DNA for the CDR3 is TGTGCCTGCAGCCAAGCGGGACACTGGCGGGAGACCCAGTACTTC. Its translation is CACSQAGHWRETQYF. The chain is built from TRBV3-1 and TRBJ2-5, with TRBD2 as a possible D gene (7 bases). The CDR3 contains 15 residues. CDR1 and CDR2 from the germline V gene are LGHDT and YNNKEL (reference sequence).

The rearrangement joins TRBV6-1 to TRBJ1-5; D is undetermined. CDR3 length equals 14 residues. With 5 bases removed from V and 0 bases from J, the gap between germline ends came to 8 bases. CDR1 is MNHNS and CDR2 is SASEGT in the germline V gene. CDR3 DNA: TGTGCCAGCAGTAAGGGCCCTAGCAATCAGCCCCAGCATTTT. Translated, it gives CASSKGPSNQPQHF.

This clonotype was observed at least ten times. This chain connects TRBV12-3 or TRBV12-4 to TRBJ1-1, with a possible D match to TRBD1 (5 bases). The CDR3 contains 13 residues. Trimming cost V 6 bases and J 7 bases, with 15 bases left between them. The CDR3 is CASSRRGEGEAFF. As DNA, the CDR3 is TGTGCCAGCAGCCGGAGGGGAGAGGGTGAAGCTTTCTTT.

The chain's CDR3 is CSAIPTVPNYGYTF. The CDR3 DNA reads TGCAGTGCTATACCGACAGTTCCTAACTATGGCTACACCTTC. The rearrangement joins TRBV20-1 to TRBJ1-2, with TRBD1 as a possible D gene (5 bases). Germline CDR1 DFQATT, CDR2 SNEGSKA (reference sequence). The CDR3 contains 14 residues. With 4 bases removed from V and 0 bases from J, the gap between germline ends came to 12 bases.

In its sample, this clonotype was seen many times. The chain employs TRBV6-6 and TRBJ2-7; D is possibly TRBD2 (5 bases). Trimming took 4 bases from V and 3 from J, leaving 7 bases between them. The CDR3 is made up of 12 amino acids. Germline V gene sequence: CDR1 MNHNY, CDR2 SVGAGI (reference sequence). The CDR3: CASSSGGYEQYF. DNA for the CDR3: TGTGCCAGCAGTTCCGGAGGCTACGAGCAGTACTTC.

This chain uses TRBV29-1 with TRBJ2-1; D is possibly TRBD2 (5 bases). V dropped 6 bases and J dropped 9 bases, with 9 bases sitting between them. Per germline, CDR1 SQVTM and CDR2 ANQGSEA. This CDR3 comprises 10 residues. The CDR3 reads CSVLVLEQFF. DNA of the CDR3: TGCAGCGTACTAGTCCTTGAGCAGTTCTTC.

This clonotype was counted ten times or more. V gene TRBV11-2 combines with J gene TRBJ2-1, with TRBD2 as a possible D gene (6 bases). The germline V gene has CDR1 SGHAT and CDR2 FQNNGV. V lost 4 bases and J 0 bases, leaving 13 bases between the germline ends. The CDR3 totals 16 residues. In DNA, the CDR3 is TGTGCCAGCAGCTCCTCTAGCGCCAGCTCCTACAATGAGCAGTTCTTC. The encoded protein is CASSSSSASSYNEQFF.

This clonotype has at least ten counts. The genes are TRBV28 and TRBJ2-4; 11 bases match TRBD1. Germline assignment: CDR1 MDHEN and CDR2 SYDVKM. V lost 4 bases, J lost 8 bases, and 4 bases stayed unmatched. The CDR3 is 14 residues long. CDR3 in amino acids: CASSSPGQGDIQYF. The CDR3 nucleotides read TGTGCCAGCAGTTCACCGGGACAGGGGGACATTCAGTACTTC.

V and J are TRBV11-3 and TRBJ2-1, with D possibly being TRBD1 or TRBD2 (5 bases each). The germline V and J ends were trimmed by 6 bases and 0 bases, with 15 bases remaining between them. CDR1 and CDR2 from the germline V gene are SGHNT and YENEEA. This CDR3 spans 16 amino acids. The CDR3 loop reads CASSRKGPSSYNEQFF. The CDR3 DNA sequence: TGTGCCAGCAGTAGAAAGGGACCGAGCTCCTACAATGAGCAGTTCTTC.

In its sample, this clonotype was seen many times. The chain recombines TRBV7-2 with TRBJ1-2; D is perhaps TRBD1 (5 bases). There are 13 residues in the CDR3. Germline V gene data show CDR1 as SGHTA and CDR2 as FQGNSA. Trimming took 5 bases from V and 8 from J, leaving 15 bases between them. Here the CDR3 DNA reads TGTGCCAGCAGCAAGGGACCTTCGGACGGCTACACCTTC. This encodes CASSKGPSDGYTF.

The gene calls are TRBV29-1 and TRBJ1-2; 9 bases fit TRBD1. The V segment lost 6 bases and the J segment 4 bases; nucleotides outside the gene matches: 6. CDR1 and CDR2 from the germline V gene are SQVTM and ANQGSEA. The CDR3 sequence is 13 residues long. The CDR3 coding sequence is TGCAGCGTGGGACAGGGTGAAATCTATGGCTACACCTTC. As protein: CSVGQGEIYGYTF.

This clonotype appeared a few times. The V and J genes are TRBV29-1 and TRBJ2-7; 7 nucleotides line up with TRBD1. The CDR3 consists of 12 residues. Germline CDR1 is SQVTM and CDR2 is ANQGSEA. V was pared by 3 bases and J by 5 bases, with 4 bases of the junction left unmatched. Here the CDR3 DNA reads TGCAGCGTTGATACAGGGGTCGACGAGCAGTACTTC. Protein product: CSVDTGVDEQYF.

This clonotype was picked up a small number of times. This CDR3 reads CSARDQQAGSYEQYF. The CDR3 bases are TGCAGTGCTAGAGATCAACAAGCGGGCTCCTACGAGCAGTACTTC. The genes are TRBV20-1 and TRBJ2-7, with D perhaps TRBD2 (6 bases). The V gene lost 0 bases and the J gene lost 0 bases, with 12 bases spanning the gap. The CDR3 loop spans 15 amino acids. Germline lookup yields CDR1 DFQATT and CDR2 SNEGSKA (reference sequence).

This clonotype has a handful of counts. V and J are TRBV15 and TRBJ2-7; no definite D call. This CDR3 region has 14 residues. CDR1 LNHNV and CDR2 YYDKDF come from the germline V gene (reference sequence). Trimming took off 6 bases at V and 1 base at J, with 13 bases between the two ends. CDR3 bases: TGTGCCACCAGATCAGAGGCCCAATCCTACGAGCAGTACTTC. It codes for CATRSEAQSYEQYF.

The V and J genes are TRBV20-1 and TRBJ2-7; no reliable D call. CDR3 size: 12 residues. Germline lookup yields CDR1 DFQATT and CDR2 SNEGSKA (reference sequence). Trimming cost V 4 bases and J 1 base, with 8 bases left between them. In DNA form, the CDR3 reads TGCAGTGCTATAGGGCCTTCCTACGAGCAGTACTTC. This gives the protein CSAIGPSYEQYF.

The chain combines TRBV11-2 with TRBJ2-2, with 8 bases fitting TRBD2. The V and J ends lost 3 bases and 5 bases, in that order; junction bases with no gene match: 8. In germline, CDR1 is SGHAT, CDR2 FQNNGV. The CDR3 covers 16 residues. The CDR3 DNA is TGTGCCAGCAGCTTGAGGCGGGAGGCGGTGACCGGGGAGCTGTTTTTT. This encodes CASSLRREAVTGELFF.